The 7 T cell receptor beta chains below all came from one sample that was sequenced in a study of blood T cell repertoires in COVID-19 (dated by TCRdb to between 2020 and 2021). Receptor amplification or capture employed the immunoSEQ multiplex PCR assay. TCRdb's version of the immuneACCESS table is confined to in-frame rearrangements and falls short of the full clone set. An unresolved V gene accounts for under half of the shortfall where checked; the remainder is of unknown origin. The sample data list roughly 220,000 clones, and approximately 80% of these were observed just once. The ten largest clones capture roughly 1.3% of the sample. The material sequenced was PBMCs or T cells enriched from blood (not recorded which). These receptors originate from a woman between 40 and 50 years old with acute COVID-19.

The rearrangement uses TRBV27 and TRBJ2-3, with 9 bases matching TRBD2. J was trimmed by 4 bases and V by 8 bases; bases with no gene match: 13. This CDR3 region has 16 residues. Germline assignment: CDR1 MNHEY and CDR2 SMNVEV (reference sequence). The CDR3, as DNA: TGTGCCAGCGGGAGAAGCGGGGGGCAGGGGCCAGATACGCAGTATTTT. Translated, it gives CASGRSGGQGPDTQYF.

The chain is built from TRBV7-3 and TRBJ2-2; weak D call: TRBD1 (5 bases). Germline loops: CDR1 SGHTA, CDR2 FQGTGA. The CDR3 is 15 residues long. V lost 0 bases and J 7 bases, leaving 12 bases between the germline ends. CDR3 in amino acids: CASSLTVGAVGELFF. CDR3 bases: TGTGCCAGCAGCTTAACGGTTGGGGCGGTCGGGGAGCTGTTTTTT.

J is TRBJ2-3 and V is TRBV6-6; TRBD2 matches 7 bases. This CDR3 has 17 residues. In germline, CDR1 is MNHNY, CDR2 SVGAGI (reference sequence). Unmatched junction bases numbered 18, after V lost 5 bases and J lost 7 bases. Here the CDR3 DNA reads TGTGCCAGCAGTCTGGGGTGGTCGAGGGAGGGCTTGTATACGCAGTATTTT. Amino acids: CASSLGWSREGLYTQYF.

CDR3 in DNA: TGTGCCTGGAGTGGGGGCGCCGGAACTAATGAAAAACTGTTTTTT. Translated: CAWSGGAGTNEKLFF. This chain joins TRBV30 and TRBJ1-4, with D perhaps TRBD1 (5 bases). In germline, CDR1 is GTSNPN, CDR2 SVGIG (reference sequence). V dropped 1 base and J dropped 1 base, with 10 bases sitting between them. The CDR3 spans 15 residues.

This chain links TRBV27 with TRBJ1-5; TRBD1 is a possible D gene (5 bases). Trimming pared 3 bases from V and 2 bases from J, leaving 8 bases between. The CDR3 is 14 amino acids. Per the germline V gene, CDR1 is MNHEY and CDR2 is SMNVEV (reference sequence). The CDR3 is CASSFQGGNQPQHF. Here the CDR3 DNA reads TGTGCCAGCAGTTTCCAGGGTGGCAATCAGCCCCAGCATTTT.

V is TRBV5-4 and J is TRBJ2-2; D is possibly TRBD1 (8 bases). The germline V and J ends were trimmed by 4 bases and 5 bases, with 15 bases remaining between them. The CDR3 loop spans 15 amino acids. Germline lookup yields CDR1 SGHNT and CDR2 YYREEE (reference sequence). CDR3 loop: CASSGDRGGTGELFF. CDR3 nucleotide sequence: TGTGCCAGCAGCGGAGACAGGGGAGGGACCGGGGAGCTGTTTTTT.

V gene TRBV11-2 combines with J gene TRBJ2-2, with 12 bases lining up with TRBD2. The CDR3 runs 17 residues. Trimming cost V 6 bases and J 5 bases; bases outside gene matches: 10. Germline V gene sequence: CDR1 SGHAT, CDR2 FQNNGV. This chain's CDR3 is CASSHTWTSGATGELFF. CDR3 coding DNA: TGTGCCAGCAGTCATACCTGGACTAGCGGGGCGACCGGGGAGCTGTTTTTT.